This TCR beta chain was sequenced in a study of blood T cell repertoires in COVID-19. A single count supports this clone. Germline CDR1 is SGHRS and CDR2 is YFSETQ. The CDR3 has 15 amino acids. The ends lost 5 bases at V and 3 bases at J; junction bases unmatched: 7. Clones were sequenced by immunoSEQ multiplex PCR, and TCRdb holds only the in-frame ones, with some missing. The sample contains 90,000 to 120,000 clones, about four fifths of which appear only once. The receptor's source is a man aged 60 to 69 with acute or convalescent COVID-19. The chain joins TRBV5-1 to TRBJ2-1, with 8 bases identical to TRBD2. The specimen sequenced was peripheral blood. CDR3 protein: CASSPLAGSYNEQFF. The CDR3 region has the DNA TGCGCCAGCAGTCCGTTAGCGGGAAGCTACAATGAGCAGTTCTTC.